This T cell receptor (beta chain) stems from a study of T cell responses to AZD1222 COVID-19 vaccine (dated by TCRdb to about 2021). Looking at the study overall: Because spike-specific TCR depth and breadth did not differ between the two schedules, AZD1222 recipients who got a second dose at roughly 4 weeks were pooled with those who got a second dose at roughly 12 weeks. Enrollment into the trials was organized by age into subgroups of 18-55, 56-69 and 70-plus years, and those subgroups contained roughly 150, 30 and 60 TCR-sequenced participants, respectively. TCR sequencing was performed for roughly 250 trial participants, of whom about 200 were given two doses of AZD1222 and some 26 were given two doses of MenACWY control vaccine. What the study reported, not specific to this receptor: After two AZD1222 doses, both the breadth and the depth of spike-specific TCRs were significantly higher than at day 0 and than in MenACWY recipients. Most participants were white British and females outnumbered males, and the authors suggested that clonal diversity may have been underestimated. The 56-69-year group was small, and its depth increase did not reach significance, likely because of low power. Reportedly, close to half of the unique spike-specific TCRs recognized epitopes lying outside the regions that are mutated in the B.1.351 and B.1.1.7 variants. CD4 TCRs associated with the vaccine covered the entire spike protein, and the dominant responses were in regions 160-218 and 743-854. No day 14 peak-response samples were available, so repertoires were characterized only after the peak T cell response. Conclusions about previously exposed vaccinees are limited because only six or seven AZD1222 recipients were SARS-CoV-2 seropositive at baseline.

This specimen's time point label, interpreted: baseline before first vaccination. Vaccinee samples were obtained from the UK trials COV001 and COV002, which included a single-blind randomized controlled phase 2/3 trial of AZD1222 (ChAdOx1 nCoV-19) in healthy adults. For TCRbeta chain sequencing, PBMC samples from trial participants were taken at day 0 and at day 28 after the second dose. The CDR3 regions of human TCRbeta chains were analyzed by immunosequencing. The paper's data handling went like this. Repertoire TCRs were checked for matches against a reference library of SARS-CoV-2-specific TCRs that had been generated using the MIRA antigen-specificity platform. Breadth was defined as the fraction of unique TCRs that were SARS-CoV-2-associated. Depth was defined as the fraction of total T cells that were SARS-CoV-2-associated. Using the MIRA data, each spike-specific TCR was mapped to the spike region that the TCR reacts to and placed in a CD4 or CD8 class. Log10-transformed breadth and depth values were compared by one-way ANOVA with Sidak's multiple comparisons tests. TCRdb's version of the immuneACCESS table is confined to in-frame rearrangements and falls short of the full clone set. An unresolved V gene accounts for under half of the shortfall where checked; the remainder is of unknown origin. V, J and clone size reflect that table, while D and trimming were determined from the DNA. In all, the sample holds about 94,000 clones, and 70% to 90% of those were seen once. The ten largest clones add up to roughly 15% of the sample.

For this clone: Its antigen is not yet known. Base qualities are not recorded, but no much larger clone differs from it by a single base.

The CDR3 measures 13 amino acids from cysteine to phenylalanine. The only DNA kept is the CDR3, 39 bases in frame from the first base. V loses 6 bases of germline sequence and J loses 4 bases, and the interval between the two ends is 12 bases. Per the germline V gene, WSHSY is the CDR1 and SAAADI is the CDR2. This clonotype originated in an adult in good health. Here the sequenced sample was peripheral blood, taken on day 0 of AZD1222 vaccination. The chain uses TRBV10-2 and TRBJ1-1, with no D gene named confidently. The DNA is TGCGCCAGCAGCGTCCAGGAGATCACTGAAGCTTTCTTT. Translated, it gives CASSVQEITEAFF.